These 29 T cell receptor beta chains were sequenced from one sample in a study of regulatory T cells in long-lasting Graves disease. Sequencing libraries for TCR beta were prepared with iRepertoire HTBI primers and Arm-PCR of CDR3 regions. One entry per CDR3 protein, called by TCRdb with MiXCR from the multiplex PCR reads. This table has around 250,000 distinct CDR3 sequences, roughly a fifth appearing once. Time point defined: newly diagnosed GD, antithyroid drugs for less than 3 months. The TCR library was made from RNA extracted from PBMCs. The sample was peripheral blood mononuclear cells (PBMCs), taken at new diagnosis, from a patient treated with antithyroid drugs. These receptors originate from a female donor with Graves disease.

The rearrangement uses TRBV4-1 and TRBJ2-3, with 11 positions matching TRBD2. The CDR3 contains 18 residues. Germline V gene data show CDR1 as MGHRA and CDR2 as YSYEKL. Trimming took 2 bases from V and 0 from J; bases not matched to a gene: 7. CDR3 sequence reads: CASSQKTSGVGSTDTQYF. The CDR3 nucleotides are TGCGCCAGCAGCCAAAAGACTAGCGGGGTGGGTAGCACAGATACGCAGTATTTT.

This clonotype was found many times. The chain recombines TRBV12-3 or TRBV12-4 with TRBJ1-2; 8 nucleotides agree with TRBD1. J lost 4 bases, V lost 1 base, and 2 bases had no gene match. There are 14 residues in the CDR3. The DNA of the CDR3 is TGTGCCAGCAGTTTAGGCGGACAGGGCTATGGCTACACCTTC. Its protein is CASSLGGQGYGYTF.

J is TRBJ2-3 and V is TRBV25-1; the D gene is possibly TRBD2 (6 bases). CDR3 size: 17 residues. V was cut by 4 bases and J by 3 bases, with 20 bases left in between. Germline V gives CDR1 MGHDK, CDR2 SYGVNS. The CDR3 nucleotides are TGTGCCAGCAGTGTCAGAGGGCCCCCCGGGGGAACAGATACGCAGTATTTT. This codes for CASSVRGPPGGTDTQYF.

The chain couples TRBV19 to TRBJ1-5; D is undetermined. This CDR3 has 12 amino acids. Per the germline V gene, CDR1 is LNHDA and CDR2 is SQIVND (reference sequence). V shed 3 bases and J shed 6 bases, with 6 bases lying between them. The CDR3: CASSIWSQPQHF. CDR3 coding DNA: TGTGCCAGTAGTATCTGGAGTCAGCCCCAGCATTTT.

The chain joins TRBV6-6 to TRBJ2-1; D possibly corresponds to TRBD1 (5 bases). Trimming took off 0 bases at V and 8 bases at J, with 14 bases between the two ends. The length of the CDR3 is 15 residues. Germline V CDR1 and CDR2: MNHNY, SVGAGI (reference sequence). This CDR3 reads CASSYSIQVWDEQFF. DNA of the CDR3: TGTGCCAGCAGTTACTCGATACAGGTTTGGGATGAGCAGTTCTTC.

This clonotype was detected only a few times. This chain links TRBV6-2 or TRBV6-3 with TRBJ2-1; 11 nucleotides agree with TRBD2. The germline CDR1 and CDR2 sequences are MNHEY and SVGEGT. The CDR3 contains 15 residues. Losses at the gene ends were 4 bases for V and 2 bases for J; bases not matched to a gene: 1. This CDR3 reads CASSFSGRAYNEQFF. CDR3 bases: TGTGCCAGCAGTTTTAGCGGGAGGGCCTACAATGAGCAGTTCTTC.

This clonotype has ten or more counts. The V gene is TRBV20-1, the J gene TRBJ2-7; 12 nucleotides line up with TRBD2. In germline, CDR1 is DFQATT, CDR2 SNEGSKA (reference sequence). The CDR3 has 17 amino acids. V dropped 0 bases and J dropped 2; count of bases not matched to a gene: 8. Written as DNA, the CDR3 is TGCAGTGCTAGAGATCTGGCTAGCGGGGGGGAGCCCTACGAGCAGTACTTC. Protein sequence: CSARDLASGGEPYEQYF.

The chain uses TRBV12-3 or TRBV12-4 and TRBJ1-4; 8 positions agree with TRBD1. Trimming removed 6 bases from V and 8 bases from J; junction bases left unmatched: 8. The CDR3 totals 14 residues. The CDR3 sequence is CASSQQGGREKLFF. The CDR3 DNA sequence: TGTGCCAGCAGCCAACAGGGGGGACGGGAAAAACTGTTTTTT.

This clonotype was counted only a few times. The gene calls are TRBV20-1 and TRBJ1-2; D remains ambiguous. The V end lost 3 bases, the J end lost 7 bases, and 9 bases lay between the germline ends. The CDR3 runs to 11 residues. The germline CDR1 and CDR2 sequences are DFQATT and SNEGSKA (reference sequence). The CDR3 protein is CSASYLGGYTF. The DNA of the CDR3 is TGCAGTGCTAGCTATTTGGGTGGCTACACCTTC.

This clonotype was counted at least ten times. The chain links TRBV6-1 to TRBJ2-7, with D perhaps being TRBD1 or TRBD2 (5 bases each). The V end was cut by 7 bases, the J end by 1 base, with 14 bases between. CDR1 is MNHNS and CDR2 is SASEGT in the germline V gene. The CDR3 is 14 amino acids. CDR3 DNA: TGTGCCAGCACCATTTCCGGGGCTTCCTACGAGCAGTACTTC. It codes for CASTISGASYEQYF.

This clonotype was detected only a few times. The gene calls are TRBV10-3 and TRBJ1-5, with no clear D. The germline CDR1 and CDR2 sequences are ENHRY and SYGVKD. Trimming shortened V by 4 bases and J by 2 bases, and 6 bases separated the two germline ends. The CDR3 has 13 residues. CDR3 sequence reads: CAISAGGNQPQHF. CDR3 nucleotide sequence: TGTGCCATCAGTGCTGGGGGCAATCAGCCCCAGCATTTT.

This clonotype was observed many times. This chain joins TRBV7-9 and TRBJ1-2; D is possibly TRBD1 (5 bases). CDR3 length: 13 amino acids. The ends were cut back, 6 bases at V and 3 bases at J, with 11 bases in the middle. The germline CDR1 and CDR2 sequences are SEHNR and FQNEAQ (reference sequence). The CDR3 DNA sequence: TGTGCCAGCAGACCCGGGACGGACTATGGCTACACCTTC. Translated: CASRPGTDYGYTF. Combining the CDR3 with reference TRBV7-9 and TRBJ1-2 gives the whole variable domain DTGVSQNPRHKITKRGQNVTFRCDPISEHNRLYWYRQTLGQGPEFLTYFQNEAQLEKSRLLSDRFSAERPKGSFSTLEIQRTEQGDSAMYLCASRPGTDYGYTFGSGTRLTVV.

The table lists this clonotype with a count of one. The chain uses TRBV5-8 and TRBJ1-1; 8 bases match TRBD1. The J segment lost 11 bases and the V segment lost 4 bases, leaving 16 bases of the junction unmatched. Germline V gene lookup returns CDR1 SGHTS and CDR2 YDEGEE. CDR3 size: 15 residues. The CDR3 coding sequence is TGTGCCAGCAGCCCGGACAGGGCGCTCTCCCCTAGGGCTTTCTTT. It is translated as CASSPDRALSPRAFF.

This clonotype was recorded many times. The chain employs TRBV7-2 and TRBJ2-5; the match to TRBD1 covers 9 bases. The CDR3 is 15 residues long. Per the germline V gene, CDR1 is SGHTA and CDR2 is FQGNSA. V lost 5 bases, J lost 6 bases, and 10 bases stayed unmatched. For the CDR3, the DNA is TGTGCCAGCAGCACCAGGGACAGGGCGGCGAAGACCCAGTACTTC. Translation: CASSTRDRAAKTQYF. Based on the CDR3 plus reference TRBV7-2 and TRBJ2-5, the full variable domain is GAGVSQSPSNKVTEKGKDVELRCDPISGHTALYWYRQSLGQGLEFLIYFQGNSAPDKSGLPSDRFSAERTGGSVSTLTIQRTQQEDSAVYLCASSTRDRAAKTQYFGPGTRLLVL.

The chain has TRBV11-3 and TRBJ2-7, with D possibly being TRBD2 (6 bases). With 3 bases removed from V and 0 bases from J, the gap between germline ends came to 12 bases. In germline, CDR1 is SGHNT, CDR2 YENEEA. The CDR3 is made up of 15 amino acids. In DNA form, the CDR3 reads TGTGCCAGCAGCTTTGACGGGAGCAGCTCCTACGAGCAGTACTTC. Residues: CASSFDGSSSYEQYF.

The sample holds many counts of this clonotype. The rearrangement joins TRBV13 to TRBJ2-7; 7 bases agree with TRBD2. The CDR3 consists of 14 residues. Per the germline V gene, CDR1 is PRHDT and CDR2 is FYEKMQ (reference sequence). V gave up 5 bases and J gave up 3 bases; unmatched junction bases: 7. The CDR3 loop reads CASSPPGGGYEQYF. The CDR3 nucleotides read TGTGCCAGCAGCCCTCCTGGCGGGGGCTACGAGCAGTACTTC.

The V gene is TRBV12-3 or TRBV12-4, the J gene TRBJ2-3; perhaps TRBD2 as D (6 bases). V was pared by 5 bases and J by 6 bases, with 15 bases between. The CDR3 spans 14 residues. The CDR3 nucleotides read TGTGCCAGCAGTAAAGTAGCGGCTTCGGATACGCAGTATTTT. It yields the protein CASSKVAASDTQYF.

This clonotype has just one count. The chain uses TRBV20-1 and TRBJ1-1; 8 bases match TRBD1. This CDR3 is built from 12 residues. The J segment lost 9 bases and the V segment lost 7 bases, leaving 10 bases of the junction unmatched. CDR1 and CDR2 from the germline V gene are DFQATT and SNEGSKA (reference sequence). The CDR3 is CSVNPQGEKAFF. CDR3 bases: TGCAGTGTCAACCCACAGGGGGAAAAAGCTTTCTTT.

As to this clonotype: This may be a read error: a much more frequent sequence differs by one nucleotide. The gene calls are TRBV7-2 and TRBJ2-3; D is undetermined. V lost 4 bases, J lost 6 bases, and 5 bases lay in between. The CDR3 totals 11 residues. CDR1 is SGHTA and CDR2 is FQGNSA in the germline V gene. The DNA of the CDR3 is TGTGCCAGCAGCTACCTTGATACGCAGTATTTT. Translating it yields CASSYLDTQYF.

This clonotype was picked up many times. V and J are TRBV20-1 and TRBJ2-7; D gene uncertain. V was clipped by 5 bases and J by 3 bases, with 17 bases between them. CDR3 length: 14 amino acids. Looked up from germline, CDR1 is DFQATT and CDR2 is SNEGSKA (reference sequence). CDR3 sequence: CSAADTRRSYEQYF. CDR3 in DNA: TGCAGTGCTGCAGATACGAGGAGAAGCTACGAGCAGTACTTC.

The rearrangement joins TRBV7-6 to TRBJ2-7; D not certain. The V end was cut by 3 bases, the J end by 3 bases, with 12 bases between. This CDR3 has 14 amino acids. Germline V gene data show CDR1 as SGHVS and CDR2 as FNYEAQ. This chain's CDR3 is CASSFLDEDYEQYF. For the CDR3, the DNA is TGTGCCAGCAGCTTCCTAGACGAGGACTACGAGCAGTACTTC.

Regarding this clonotype: This likely reflects a read error, since a far larger clone is one base away. The genes are TRBV4-3 and TRBJ1-1; D call uncertain. CDR1 LGHNA and CDR2 YSLEER come from the germline V gene. This CDR3 contains 13 residues. V was cut by 8 bases and J by 0 bases, with 10 bases left in between. CDR3 sequence reads: CASGRTLNTEAFF. In DNA, the CDR3 is TGCGCCAGCGGCCGGACTTTGAACACTGAAGCTTTCTTT.

V usage is TRBV4-2 and J usage is TRBJ2-1, with D perhaps TRBD1 (5 bases). The CDR3 contains 13 residues. Germline CDR1 LGHNA, CDR2 YNFKEQ. Trimming shortened V by 0 bases and J by 10 bases, and 10 bases separated the two germline ends. This CDR3 is CASSQDPGREQFF. DNA for the CDR3: TGTGCCAGCAGCCAAGACCCAGGGCGGGAGCAGTTCTTC.

This clonotype came up many times. The V and J genes are TRBV10-2 and TRBJ2-3, with a tentative D call TRBD2 (7 bases). The V end lost 7 bases, the J end lost 3 bases, and 14 bases lay between the germline ends. CDR1 WSHSY and CDR2 SAAADI come from the germline V gene. The CDR3 is 14 amino acids. The CDR3 protein is CASNLQGGTDTQYF. The DNA for the CDR3 is TGCGCCAGCAACTTACAGGGAGGGACAGATACGCAGTATTTT.

This chain connects TRBV5-5 to TRBJ1-4; 9 positions match TRBD1. Germline assignment: CDR1 SGHKS and CDR2 YYEKEE (reference sequence). The CDR3 length is 15 residues. J gave up 4 bases and V 4 bases, and 5 bases lay outside the gene matches. DNA for the CDR3: TGTGCCAGCAGCGGGACAGGGTCCCTTAATGAAAAACTGTTTTTT. This encodes CASSGTGSLNEKLFF.

This clonotype was detected ten times or more. J is TRBJ2-3 and V is TRBV11-2, with 7 bases identical to TRBD2. V gave up 2 bases and J gave up 4 bases; unmatched junction bases: 9. This CDR3 region has 16 residues. Germline V gives CDR1 SGHAT, CDR2 FQNNGV. CDR3 coding DNA: TGTGCCAGCAGCTTATTTCCGCCCCGGGGGGCAGATACGCAGTATTTT. Its translation is CASSLFPPRGADTQYF.

The rearrangement links TRBV7-9 to TRBJ2-7, with TRBD1 matching over 8 bases. The CDR3 has 15 residues. V lost 0 bases to trimming and J lost 4 bases; unmatched junction nucleotides: 5. From germline, CDR1 is SEHNR and CDR2 FQNEAQ (reference sequence). CDR3 DNA sequence: TGTGCCAGCAGCTTAGCAGTCAGGGGGCGGTACGAGCAGTACTTC. Translating gives CASSLAVRGRYEQYF.

This clonotype appeared many times. This chain connects TRBV2 to TRBJ2-4; no reliable D call. Between the trimmed V and J ends, which lost 8 bases and 1 base, there was a span of 3 bases. The CDR3 totals 11 residues. Per the germline V gene, CDR1 is SNHLY and CDR2 is FYNNEI. CDR3 nucleotides: TGTGCCAGCGGTGCCAAAAACATTCAGTACTTC. Its translation is CASGAKNIQYF.

The chain combines TRBV7-2 with TRBJ2-2, with D uncertain. This CDR3 is built from 10 residues. Germline CDR1 SGHTA, CDR2 FQGNSA. Trimming shortened V by 3 bases and J by 8 bases, and 1 base separated the two germline ends. CDR3 loop: CASSFGELFF. The CDR3 DNA follows: TGTGCCAGCAGCTTTGGGGAGCTGTTTTTT. The whole variable domain, filled in from reference TRBV7-2 and TRBJ2-2, reads GAGVSQSPSNKVTEKGKDVELRCDPISGHTALYWYRQSLGQGLEFLIYFQGNSAPDKSGLPSDRFSAERTGGSVSTLTIQRTQQEDSAVYLCASSFGELFFGEGSRLTVL.